This is a list of T cell receptor beta chains from one sample in a study of T cell responses to AZD1222 COVID-19 vaccine. The data were produced by immunoSEQ multiplex PCR, yet TCRdb's version contains in-frame clones alone and is incomplete. This table has roughly 180,000 clones, roughly 93% appearing once. The starting material was peripheral blood, obtained 28 days after the second dose of the MenACWY control vaccine. These receptors were collected from an adult who received the MenACWY meningococcal vaccine as a control. Each CDR3 is given with its conserved first and last residue.

CASTQSGNEQFF | TRBJ2-1 | TRBV3-1/TRBV3-2
CASSLGVEQFF | TRBJ2-1 | TRBV7-3
CASSGRALTNEKLFF | TRBJ1-4 | TRBV6-5
CASSVRPGVGNTIYF | TRBJ1-3 | TRBV9
CASSEQGSGYTF | TRBJ1-2 | TRBV2
CASSYAGRSGEQYF | TRBJ2-7 | TRBV6-5
CASSQLSEGRAFF | TRBJ1-1 | TRBV3-1/TRBV3-2
CASSSTGTGSYEQYF | TRBJ2-7 | TRBV27
CASSSRLQGFTEAFF | TRBJ1-1 | TRBV7-2
CSYAGGGETQYF | TRBJ2-5 | TRBV29-1
CASGSGLSTDTQYF | TRBJ2-3 | TRBV28
CASSQPMGSDSNQPQHF | TRBJ1-5 | TRBV4-2
CASSERRVNRNTIYF | TRBJ1-3 | TRBV6-1
CASSYRVRTEQYF | TRBJ2-7 | TRBV12-3/TRBV12-4
CASSFSGTNEKLFF | TRBJ1-4 | TRBV27
CASSLAGGTGYTF | TRBJ1-2 | TRBV7-8
CASSQADRGRRNYGYTF | TRBJ1-2 | TRBV4-2
CASSFASGNTIYF | TRBJ1-3 | TRBV12-3/TRBV12-4
CAWTSPGTLPVGSLHF | TRBJ1-6 | TRBV30
CASSTNRVIGPEAFF | TRBJ1-1 | TRBV19
CASSLGQGVGGYTF | TRBJ1-2 | TRBV7-2
CASSLRQGAYNEQFF | TRBJ2-1 | TRBV13
CAWSRTHGGQPQHF | TRBJ1-5 | TRBV30
CASSLGGLNEKLFF | TRBJ1-4 | TRBV7-2
CASKMSGATRYGYTF | TRBJ1-2 | TRBV6-4
CASYEGRGYGYTF | TRBJ1-2 | TRBV2
CASSYETGAPSPLHF | TRBJ1-6 | TRBV6-5
CASSPGQGDSYTEAFF | TRBJ1-1 | TRBV4-1
CASSLGDYSGEQYF | TRBJ2-7 | TRBV5-1
CASSQAAQGQQYF | TRBJ2-7 | TRBV3-1/TRBV3-2
CASSLRGPTNTEAFF | TRBJ1-1 | TRBV7-9
CAIRETGSSYEQYF | TRBJ2-7 | TRBV10-3
CASPSPDRASSGNTIYF | TRBJ1-3 | TRBV28
CAWRETGGTAEAFF | TRBJ1-1 | TRBV30
CASSPTQDQPQHF | TRBJ1-5 | TRBV18
CASSPHSSNQPQHF | TRBJ1-5 | TRBV6-6
CASSSGRGGNYGYTF | TRBJ1-2 | TRBV6-5
CASSPSGTANNSPLHF | TRBJ1-6 | TRBV2
CASSRRGDGYTF | TRBJ1-2 | TRBV5-5
CASSVRTGAGNSPLHF | TRBJ1-6 | TRBV27
CASSTRMREQTYEQYF | TRBJ2-7 | TRBV19
CASSLEGSSGNTIYF | TRBJ1-3 | TRBV5-1
CASSLDGGRNTEAFF | TRBJ1-1 | TRBV7-9
CASSTDRGNEQFF | TRBJ2-1 | TRBV19
CAWTGGLGSPLHF | TRBJ1-6 | TRBV30
CASSFPNTEAFF | TRBJ1-1 | TRBV12-3/TRBV12-4
CASSKLDKGTGDYSLTNEKLFF | TRBJ1-4 | TRBV21-1
CASSDSTQPQHF | TRBJ1-5 | TRBV19
CASSYSFGQGRSPLHF | TRBJ1-6 | TRBV6-5
CASSTGDRVYYQPQHF | TRBJ1-5 | TRBV4-1
CASSPLGQGPLNQPQHF | TRBJ1-5 | TRBV6-6
CSASRGGYEQYF | TRBJ2-7 | TRBV20-1
CASMSGISNQPQHF | TRBJ1-5 | TRBV6-5